The T cell receptor (beta chain) under discussion was sequenced for a study of siplizumab effects on memory and regulatory T cells. General observations from the study: Naive T cells were seemingly more diverse than memory cells, and major contributions to the alloresponse seemed to be made by them.

In the case of this clone: Its antigen is not known.

Clones were sequenced by immunoSEQ multiplex PCR, and TCRdb holds only the in-frame ones, with some missing. The data show tens of thousands of clones, with around 95% seen just once and under 20% held by the top ten. In germline, CDR1 is MDHEN, CDR2 SYDVKM. V lost 0 bases and J lost 3; bases outside the gene matches: 3. This CDR3 comprises 15 residues. Sequencing was performed on CD8+ T cells sorted from blood. The V and J genes are TRBV28 and TRBJ1-1; 8 bases map to TRBD1. The sequence derives from a human donor in good health. The CDR3 nucleotides are TGTGCCAGCAGTTTATGGAGGACAGGGTACACTGAAGCTTTCTTT. Encoded protein: CASSLWRTGYTEAFF.